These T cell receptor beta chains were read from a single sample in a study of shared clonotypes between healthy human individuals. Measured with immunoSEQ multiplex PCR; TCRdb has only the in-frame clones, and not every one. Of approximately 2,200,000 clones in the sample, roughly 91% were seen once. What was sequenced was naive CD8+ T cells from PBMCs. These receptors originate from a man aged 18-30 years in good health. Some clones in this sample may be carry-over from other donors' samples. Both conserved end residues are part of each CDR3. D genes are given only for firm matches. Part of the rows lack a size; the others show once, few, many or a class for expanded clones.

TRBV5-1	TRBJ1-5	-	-	TGCGCCAGCAGCCCAGGAATTACAGGATGGGATCAGCCCCAGCATTTT	CASSPGITGWDQPQHF
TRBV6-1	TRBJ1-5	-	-	TGTGCCAGCAGTGAATCTTTGAGACCTCGTAGCAATCAGCCCCAGCATTTT	CASSESLRPRSNQPQHF
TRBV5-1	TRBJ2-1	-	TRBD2	TGCGCCAGCAGCTTGAGGGCGGGAGGGCCGCATGAGCAGTTCTTC	CASSLRAGGPHEQFF
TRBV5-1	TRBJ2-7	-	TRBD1	TGCGCCAGCAGCTATTGGACAGGGGGCGACTACGAGCAGTACTTC	CASSYWTGGDYEQYF
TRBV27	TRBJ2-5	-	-	TGTGCCAGCAGTTTATTAGCCCAGCAAGAGACCCAGTACTTC	CASSLLAQQETQYF
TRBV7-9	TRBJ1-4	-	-	TGTGCCAGCAGCTGGAACTCTAATGAAAAACTGTTTTTT	CASSWNSNEKLFF
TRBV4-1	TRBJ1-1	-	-	TGCGCCAGCAGCCAAGGGGTTGTTCGGTGGGGGGGCGCGGACACTGAAGCTTTCTTT	CASSQGVVRWGGADTEAFF
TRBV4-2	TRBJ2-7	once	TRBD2	TGTGCCAGCAGCCCGAGCGGGAGAGCCTACGAGCAGTACTTC	CASSPSGRAYEQYF
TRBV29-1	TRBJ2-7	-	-	TGCAGCGTGCGAGACGAGGGACTCCTTCTCTACGAGCAGTACTTC	CSVRDEGLLLYEQYF
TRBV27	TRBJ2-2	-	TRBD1	TGTGCCAGCCGGGACAGGGGGCAGGCCGGGGAGCTGTTTTTT	CASRDRGQAGELFF
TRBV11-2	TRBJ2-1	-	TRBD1	TGTGCCAGCAGCTCGAGACAGGGTTCGGAAAATGAGCAGTTCTTC	CASSSRQGSENEQFF
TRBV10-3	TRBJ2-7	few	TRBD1	TGTGCCATCAGTCCCGGGACAGGGGGCTACGAGCAGTACTTC	CAISPGTGGYEQYF
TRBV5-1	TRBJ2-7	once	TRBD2	TGCGCCAGCGGGGACGTGGGACTAGGGTTCTACGAGCAGTACTTC	CASGDVGLGFYEQYF
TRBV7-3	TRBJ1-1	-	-	TGTGCCAGCAGCTCTCACGTTGGGGTTGGTTTTGGAAACACTGAAGCTTTCTTT	CASSSHVGVGFGNTEAFF
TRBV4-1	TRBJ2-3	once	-	TGCGCCAGCAGCCCCTTTGGGGGGCAGCCAGATACGCAGTATTTT	CASSPFGGQPDTQYF
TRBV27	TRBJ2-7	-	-	TGTGCCAGCGGAAGCGGGTCGCCGGAGTCTTTC	CASGSGSPESF
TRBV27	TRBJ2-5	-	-	TGTGCCAGCAGAAAAACAGGGTCCACTTCCGAGACCCAGTACTTC	CASRKTGSTSETQYF
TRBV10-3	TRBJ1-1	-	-	TGTGCCATCAGTGAGGGGGGGCGAAGGGTGAACACTGAAGCTTTCTTT	CAISEGGRRVNTEAFF
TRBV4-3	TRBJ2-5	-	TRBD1	TGCGCCAGCAGCCAAGATCGCAGACAGGGGGCCCAAGAGACCCAGTACTTC	CASSQDRRQGAQETQYF
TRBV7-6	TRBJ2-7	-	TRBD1	TGTGCCAGCAGCTTCGGACAGGTCTACGAGCAGTACTTC	CASSFGQVYEQYF
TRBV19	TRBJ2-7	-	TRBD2	TGTGCCAGTAGTCGGACTAGCGGGAGTTTTTACGAGCAGTACTTC	CASSRTSGSFYEQYF
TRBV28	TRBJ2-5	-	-	TGTGCCAGCAGTTTCCCGGACAACCAAGAGACCCAGTACTTC	CASSFPDNQETQYF
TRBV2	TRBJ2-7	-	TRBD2	TGTGCCAGCTTGGGGGGAGGGCCCTACGAGCAGTACTTC	CASLGGGPYEQYF
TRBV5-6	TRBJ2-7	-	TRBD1	TGTGCCAGCAGCCCCCCCCAGGGGGCCGCCTACGAGCAGTACTTC	CASSPPQGAAYEQYF